Following are 20 T cell receptor beta chains from one sample sequenced in a study of OX40 agonist ivuxolimab in advanced cancers. Generated by immunoSEQ multiplex PCR, the TCRdb table keeps only in-frame clones and is missing some. Of approximately 23,000 clones in the sample, 65% to 90% were seen once. Sequenced here: CD4+ or CD8+ T cells sorted from blood, sampled in a trial of the OX40 agonist ivuxolimab. Receptors originate from an adult with an advanced solid tumor such as melanoma, head and neck, liver or kidney cancer.

The chain combines TRBV6-5 with TRBJ2-5, with 9 positions matching TRBD1. The CDR3 spans 14 residues. Looked up from germline, CDR1 is MNHEY and CDR2 is SVGAGI. The ends lost 6 bases at V and 4 bases at J; junction bases unmatched: 6. The CDR3 reads CASSPQDRGETQYF. The CDR3 coding sequence is TGTGCCAGCAGCCCCCAGGACAGGGGAGAGACCCAGTACTTC.

The J gene is TRBJ2-7, the V gene TRBV5-8; no clear D gene. The germline CDR1 and CDR2 sequences are SGHTS and YDEGEE. Deletions cut 4 bases from V and 3 bases from J, with 14 bases between. This CDR3 has 14 residues. CDR3 protein: CASSVIPGSYEQYF. The DNA for the CDR3 is TGTGCCAGCAGCGTTATACCAGGTAGCTACGAGCAGTACTTC.

The chain recombines TRBV4-1 with TRBJ2-1; TRBD2 matches 8 bases. The CDR3 spans 17 residues. Looked up from germline, CDR1 is MGHRA and CDR2 is YSYEKL. Trimming took 3 bases from V and 4 from J; bases not matched to a gene: 11. In DNA form, the CDR3 reads TGCGCCAGCAGCCACAAGATACTAGCGGAGGTTTACAATGAGCAGTTCTTC. It is translated as CASSHKILAEVYNEQFF.

The chain joins TRBV29-1 to TRBJ2-1, with D uncertain. V was pared by 2 bases and J by 12 bases, with 11 bases between. The CDR3 is 11 amino acids. Per germline, CDR1 SQVTM and CDR2 ANQGSEA. CDR3 bases: TGCAGCGTTGAAAAGGTCCTAGGGCAGTTCTTC. Encoded protein: CSVEKVLGQFF.

The V call is TRBV2, the J call TRBJ2-5; weak D call: TRBD2 (5 bases). This CDR3 is built from 12 residues. Germline-derived CDR1 and CDR2 are SNHLY and FYNNEI. Trimming removed 8 bases from V and 6 bases from J, with 13 bases in between. DNA for the CDR3: TGTGCCAGCCCCGTTGGGAGCCAGACCCAGTACTTC. It codes for CASPVGSQTQYF.

This chain uses TRBV4-1 with TRBJ2-7; unclear D gene. Germline assignment: CDR1 MGHRA and CDR2 YSYEKL. Trimming left V 0 bases short and J 3 bases short, with 15 bases between. The CDR3 runs to 16 residues. In DNA, the CDR3 is TGCGCCAGCAGCCAAGAAGGTAGCCGGCCCGGCTACGAGCAGTACTTC. Residues: CASSQEGSRPGYEQYF.

This clone has only one observation. The chain recombines TRBV6-1 with TRBJ2-5; 7 bases fit TRBD1. The junction had 4 bases not matched to a gene; V was cut back by 6 bases and J by 3 bases. CDR1 MNHNS and CDR2 SASEGT come from the germline V gene. The CDR3 runs to 13 residues. CDR3 loop: CASRETGEETQYF. The CDR3 DNA sequence: TGTGCCAGCAGAGAAACAGGGGAAGAGACCCAGTACTTC.

The chain recombines TRBV7-9 with TRBJ2-1, with TRBD2 identical over 11 bases. The CDR3 is made up of 17 amino acids. CDR1 is SEHNR, CDR2 FQNEAQ, per germline (reference sequence). V shed 1 base, J shed 3 bases, and the junction held 5 bases outside the gene matches. The CDR3 loop is CASSLGTSGSRYNEQFF. For the CDR3, the DNA is TGTGCCAGCAGCTTAGGAACTAGCGGGAGTCGCTACAATGAGCAGTTCTTC.

This chain uses TRBV11-2 with TRBJ2-2, with D maybe TRBD2 (5 bases). Looked up from germline, CDR1 is SGHAT and CDR2 is FQNNGV. The CDR3 totals 19 residues. Trimming cost V 4 bases and J 3 bases, with 24 bases left between them. CDR3 in amino acids: CASSSRPLRGSTDTGELFF. The CDR3 coding sequence is TGTGCCAGCAGCTCCAGGCCCCTTCGGGGTTCGACCGACACCGGGGAGCTGTTTTTT.

This clone has just a few counts. This chain links TRBV6-4 with TRBJ1-2, with D possibly being TRBD1 (5 bases). Germline CDR1 MRHNA, CDR2 SNTAGT. This CDR3 has 12 residues. V was clipped by 7 bases and J by 5 bases, with 11 bases between them. CDR3 sequence: CASNPGPYGYTF. DNA for the CDR3: TGTGCCAGCAACCCGGGGCCTTATGGCTACACCTTC.

This clone was observed once. The rearrangement links TRBV7-3 to TRBJ2-1; the D gene is possibly TRBD2 (6 bases). Trimming stripped 2 bases from V and 3 bases from J, with 17 bases between. The CDR3 loop spans 17 amino acids. The germline V gene encodes CDR1 SGHTA and CDR2 FQGTGA. Here the CDR3 DNA reads TGTGCCAGCAGCTTACGCCACGGTGGCGGGGTCTACAATGAGCAGTTCTTC. Translating it yields CASSLRHGGGVYNEQFF.

This clone was seen a single time. The chain couples TRBV5-1 to TRBJ2-5, with D perhaps TRBD2 (6 bases). Trimming took 3 bases from V and 5 from J, leaving 17 bases between them. Germline V lookup: CDR1 SGHRS, CDR2 YFSETQ. CDR3 length: 15 amino acids. The CDR3 reads CASSSGTPSWETQYF. CDR3 DNA sequence: TGCGCCAGCAGCTCCGGGACTCCCAGCTGGGAGACCCAGTACTTC.

This chain joins TRBV4-1 and TRBJ1-6; D is unclear. The germline V and J ends were trimmed by 4 bases and 0 bases, with 19 bases remaining between them. CDR1 is MGHRA and CDR2 is YSYEKL in the germline V gene. CDR3 length: 19 amino acids. In DNA, the CDR3 is TGCGCCAGCAGCCGCAGCATGGCCGGGGTGAGCTCCTATAATTCACCCCTCCACTTT. Its protein product is CASSRSMAGVSSYNSPLHF.

About this clone itself: A much larger clone differs by one base, so this may be a read error. This rearrangement joins TRBV6-5 to TRBJ1-3, with TRBD1 as a possible D gene (6 bases). The ends were cut back, 10 bases at V and 0 bases at J, with 16 bases in the middle. Germline V CDR1 and CDR2: MNHEY, SVGAGI. The CDR3 is 15 amino acids. The CDR3 loop reads CAIATQGSSGNTIYF. CDR3 bases: TGTGCCATCGCCACACAGGGATCCTCTGGAAACACCATATATTTT.

The CDR3 DNA reads as TGTGCCAGCAGCTTAGAGCCAGGGTTGAACACTGAAGCTTTCTTT. Its translation is CASSLEPGLNTEAFF. This chain links TRBV7-6 with TRBJ1-1; a weak D match, TRBD1 (5 bases). CDR1 and CDR2 (germline): SGHVS, FNYEAQ. The CDR3 has 15 residues. V shed 1 base and J shed 0 bases, with 9 bases lying between them.

By sample share, this clone is medium-sized. The V call is TRBV5-6, the J call TRBJ2-7; 8 bases align to TRBD2. Trimming cost V 3 bases and J 6 bases; bases outside gene matches: 5. Germline lookup yields CDR1 SGHDT and CDR2 YYEEEE. This CDR3 spans 13 amino acids. The CDR3 DNA reads TGTGCCAGCAGCTCGAGCGGGGGAGGCGAGCAGTACTTC. Amino acid sequence: CASSSSGGGEQYF.

V usage is TRBV2 and J usage is TRBJ2-7, with 9 bases matching TRBD1. J was trimmed by 5 bases and V by 6 bases; bases with no gene match: 20. Per germline, CDR1 SNHLY and CDR2 FYNNEI. The CDR3 loop spans 18 amino acids. CDR3 sequence: CASSMPGQGGTGSHEQYF. CDR3 in DNA: TGTGCCAGCAGCATGCCGGGACAGGGTGGGACGGGATCCCACGAGCAGTACTTC.

The rearrangement links TRBV27 to TRBJ2-7, with D possibly TRBD1 on 6 matching bases. This CDR3 comprises 14 residues. Trimming removed 3 bases at V and 3 bases at J, with 12 bases between. CDR1 is MNHEY, CDR2 SMNVEV, per germline (reference sequence). The CDR3 spells CASSLSGQVYEQYF. Here the CDR3 DNA reads TGTGCCAGCAGTTTGTCGGGACAAGTCTACGAGCAGTACTTC.

The CDR3 loop reads CATSRDPPVRGRSRNSNQPQHF. The CDR3 region has the DNA TGTGCCACCAGCAGAGATCCCCCTGTCAGGGGAAGGTCCCGTAATAGCAATCAGCCCCAGCATTTT. The V call is TRBV15, the J call TRBJ1-5; possible D gene TRBD1, 6 bases. CDR1 is LNHNV, CDR2 YYDKDF, per germline (reference sequence). Trimming removed 0 bases from V and 0 bases from J, with 27 bases in between. The CDR3 totals 22 residues.

The CDR3 reads CASTPYRDRGNQPQHF. For the CDR3, the DNA is TGTGCCAGTACCCCGTACCGGGACAGGGGTAACCAGCCCCAGCATTTT. The chain joins TRBV19 to TRBJ1-5; the match to TRBD1 covers 10 bases. The CDR3 loop spans 16 amino acids. Germline values: CDR1 LNHDA, CDR2 SQIVND (reference sequence). V gave up 7 bases and J gave up 7 bases; unmatched junction bases: 13.